A single TCR beta chain is shown here with its context. CDR1 is SNHLY and CDR2 is FYNNEI in the germline V gene. V was shortened by 11 bases and J by 8 bases, with 18 bases between the two germline ends. This CDR3 is built from 13 residues. Produced via immunoSEQ multiplex PCR; TCRdb's table is partial and in-frame only. The table has tens of thousands of clones, 93% seen once. This record comes from a study of blood T cell repertoires in COVID-19. The wider study: Sample material is recorded as cDNA or gDNA derived from T cells, B-cell-depleted T cells, or PBMCs.

The TCR was taken from a male donor with active COVID-19. The rearrangement uses TRBV2 and TRBJ2-2, with D maybe TRBD1 (6 bases). Sequenced sample: peripheral blood. CDR3 residues: CAQKAGETGELFF. CDR3 DNA: TGTGCCCAAAAGGCAGGGGAAACGGGGGAGCTGTTTTTT.